This TCR beta chain was identified in a study of identical twins. Study results and limitations: Whereas memory repertoires showed no such difference, abundant cord blood beta clonotypes carried fewer insertions. Among monozygotic twins, out-of-frame TCR alpha sharing exceeded what models predicted.

The V end was cut by 3 bases, the J end by 5 bases, with 16 bases between. CDR1 SEHNR and CDR2 FQNEAQ come from the germline V gene (reference sequence). The CDR3 totals 15 residues. A universal primer site was incorporated via template switching, and the cDNA contained unique molecular identifiers. TCRdb reprocessed the 5' RACE reads with MiXCR, giving one entry per CDR3 protein. The sample gives about 720,000 distinct CDR3 sequences, over 8.5% of which show up once; roughly 0.9% is in the top ten. Turning to this clonotype: The antigen is not known.

These records were also assigned to another study, of yellow fever vaccine responses in identical twins.

The chain couples TRBV7-9 to TRBJ2-5; a weak D match, TRBD1 (5 bases). The sample consisted of PBMCs. This clonotype originated in a woman in her late teens or twenties in good health. The CDR3 sequence is CASSLTATRAETQYF. The CDR3 DNA follows: TGTGCCAGCAGCTTGACAGCCACCAGGGCGGAGACCCAGTACTTC.